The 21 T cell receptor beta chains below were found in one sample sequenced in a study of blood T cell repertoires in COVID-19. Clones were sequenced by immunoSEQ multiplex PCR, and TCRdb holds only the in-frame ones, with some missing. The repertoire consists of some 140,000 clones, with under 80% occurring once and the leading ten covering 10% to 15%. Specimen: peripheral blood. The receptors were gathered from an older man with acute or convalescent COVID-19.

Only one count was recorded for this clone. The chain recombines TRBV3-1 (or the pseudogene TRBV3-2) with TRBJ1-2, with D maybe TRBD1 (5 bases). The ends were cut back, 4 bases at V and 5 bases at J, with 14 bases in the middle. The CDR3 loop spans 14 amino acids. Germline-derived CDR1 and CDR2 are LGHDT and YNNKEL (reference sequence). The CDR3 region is CASSPDSGEYGYTF. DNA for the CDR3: TGTGCCAGCAGCCCTGACAGCGGGGAGTATGGCTACACCTTC.

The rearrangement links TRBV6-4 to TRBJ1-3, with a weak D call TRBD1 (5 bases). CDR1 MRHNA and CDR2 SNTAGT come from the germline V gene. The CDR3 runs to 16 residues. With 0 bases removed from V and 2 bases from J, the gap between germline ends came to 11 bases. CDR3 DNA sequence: TGTGCCAGCAGTGACTCTAGGCGGGGCCCTGGAAACACCATATATTTT. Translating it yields CASSDSRRGPGNTIYF.

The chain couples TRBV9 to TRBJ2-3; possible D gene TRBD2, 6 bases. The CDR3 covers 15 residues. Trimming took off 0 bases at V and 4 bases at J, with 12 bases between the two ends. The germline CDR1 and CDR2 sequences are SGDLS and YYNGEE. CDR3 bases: TGTGCCAGCAGCGTAGGGGGCGGGGCCCCAGATACGCAGTATTTT. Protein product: CASSVGGGAPDTQYF.

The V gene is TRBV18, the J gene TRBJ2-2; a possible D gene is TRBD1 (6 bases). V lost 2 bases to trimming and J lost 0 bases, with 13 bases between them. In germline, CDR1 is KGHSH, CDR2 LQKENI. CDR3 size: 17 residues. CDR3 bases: TGTGCCAGCTCACCATCGGTAAACAGGGCGAACACCGGGGAGCTGTTTTTT. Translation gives CASSPSVNRANTGELFF. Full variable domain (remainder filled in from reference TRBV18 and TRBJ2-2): NAGVMQNPRHLVRRRGQEARLRCSPMKGHSHVYWYRQLPEEGLKFMVYLQKENIIDESGMPKERFSAEFPKEGPSILRIQQVVRGDSAAYFCASSPSVNRANTGELFFGEGSRLTVL.

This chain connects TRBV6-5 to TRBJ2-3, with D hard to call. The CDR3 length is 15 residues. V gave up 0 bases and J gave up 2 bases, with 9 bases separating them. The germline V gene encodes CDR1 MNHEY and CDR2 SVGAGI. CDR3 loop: CASSYSITATDTQYF. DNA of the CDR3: TGTGCCAGCAGTTACTCGATTACTGCCACAGATACGCAGTATTTT.

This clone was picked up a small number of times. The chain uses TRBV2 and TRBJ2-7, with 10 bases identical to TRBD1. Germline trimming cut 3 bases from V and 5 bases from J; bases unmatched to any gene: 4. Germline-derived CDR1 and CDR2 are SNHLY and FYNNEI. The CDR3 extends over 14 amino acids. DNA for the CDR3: TGTGCCAGCAGTGACCGGGACAGGGGTAACGAGCAGTACTTC. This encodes CASSDRDRGNEQYF.

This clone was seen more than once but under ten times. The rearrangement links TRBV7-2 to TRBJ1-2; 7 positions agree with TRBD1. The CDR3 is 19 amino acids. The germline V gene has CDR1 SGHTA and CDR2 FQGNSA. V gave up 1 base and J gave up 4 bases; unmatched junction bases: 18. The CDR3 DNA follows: TGTGCCAGCAGCTTAGGGAGACAGGGACAAGCCCCAAGCCTCTATGGCTACACCTTC. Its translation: CASSLGRQGQAPSLYGYTF.

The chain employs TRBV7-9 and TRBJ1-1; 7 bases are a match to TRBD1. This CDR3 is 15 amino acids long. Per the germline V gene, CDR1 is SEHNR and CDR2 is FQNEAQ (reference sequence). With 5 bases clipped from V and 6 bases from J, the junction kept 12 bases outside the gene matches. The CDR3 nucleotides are TGTGCCAGCAGCGGGTACAGGGGACTTGGCTCTGAAGCTTTCTTT. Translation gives CASSGYRGLGSEAFF.

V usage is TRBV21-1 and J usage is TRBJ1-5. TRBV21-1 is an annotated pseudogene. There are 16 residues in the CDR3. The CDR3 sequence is CASSAPTRDSNQPQHF. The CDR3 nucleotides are TGTGCCAGCAGCGCTCCTACGCGGGACAGCAATCAGCCCCAGCATTTT.

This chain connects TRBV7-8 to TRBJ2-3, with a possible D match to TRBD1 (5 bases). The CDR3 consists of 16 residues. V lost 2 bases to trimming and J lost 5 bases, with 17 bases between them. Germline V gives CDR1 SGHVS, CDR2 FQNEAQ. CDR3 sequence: CASSLIGLQVEDTQYF. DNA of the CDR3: TGTGCCAGCAGCTTAATCGGCCTACAGGTCGAAGATACGCAGTATTTT.

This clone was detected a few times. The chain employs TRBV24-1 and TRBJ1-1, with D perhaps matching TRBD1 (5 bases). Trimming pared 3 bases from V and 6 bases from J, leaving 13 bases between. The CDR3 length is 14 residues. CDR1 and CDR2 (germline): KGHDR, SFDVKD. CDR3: CATSDHSRGAEAFF. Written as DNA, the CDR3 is TGTGCCACCAGTGATCATTCTCGGGGGGCTGAAGCTTTCTTT.

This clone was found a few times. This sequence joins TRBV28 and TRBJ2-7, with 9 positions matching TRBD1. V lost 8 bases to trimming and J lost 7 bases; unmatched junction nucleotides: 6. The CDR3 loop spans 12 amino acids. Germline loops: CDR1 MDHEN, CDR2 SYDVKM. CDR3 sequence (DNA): TGTGCCAGCGGGACAGGGAGGTATGAGCAGTACTTC. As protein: CASGTGRYEQYF. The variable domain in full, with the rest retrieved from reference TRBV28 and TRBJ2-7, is DVKVTQSSRYLVKRTGEKVFLECVQDMDHENMFWYRQDPGLGLRLIYFSYDVKMKEKGDIPEGYSVSREKKERFSLILESASTNQTSMYLCASGTGRYEQYFGPGTRLTVT.

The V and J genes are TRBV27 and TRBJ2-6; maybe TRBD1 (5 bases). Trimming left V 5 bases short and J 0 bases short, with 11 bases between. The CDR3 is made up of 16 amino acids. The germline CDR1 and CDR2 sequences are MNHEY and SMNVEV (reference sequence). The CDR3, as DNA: TGTGCCAGCAGTCCAAGACAGACCTCTGGGGCCAACGTCCTGACTTTC. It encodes CASSPRQTSGANVLTF.

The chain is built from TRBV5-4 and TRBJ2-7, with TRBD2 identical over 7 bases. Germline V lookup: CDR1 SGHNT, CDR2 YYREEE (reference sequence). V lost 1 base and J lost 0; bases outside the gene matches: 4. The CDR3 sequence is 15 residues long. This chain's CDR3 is CASSLLGGSSYEQYF. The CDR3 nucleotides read TGTGCCAGCAGCTTGCTTGGCGGGAGCTCCTACGAGCAGTACTTC. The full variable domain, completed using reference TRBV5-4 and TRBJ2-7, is ETGVTQSPTHLIKTRGQQVTLRCSSQSGHNTVSWYQQALGQGPQFIFQYYREEENGRGNFPPRFSGLQFPNYSSELNVNALELDDSALYLCASSLLGGSSYEQYFGPGTRLTVT.

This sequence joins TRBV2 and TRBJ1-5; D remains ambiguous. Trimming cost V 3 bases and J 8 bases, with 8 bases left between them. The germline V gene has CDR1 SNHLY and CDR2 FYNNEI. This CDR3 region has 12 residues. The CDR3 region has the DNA TGTGCCAGCAGTGAGGCGGGTGAGCCCCAGCATTTT. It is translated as CASSEAGEPQHF.

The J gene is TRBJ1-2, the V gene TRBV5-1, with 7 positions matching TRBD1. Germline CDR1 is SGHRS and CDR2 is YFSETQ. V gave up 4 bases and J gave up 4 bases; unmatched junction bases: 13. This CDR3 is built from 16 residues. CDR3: CASSTGQDLLGYGYTF. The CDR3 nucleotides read TGCGCCAGCAGCACAGGACAGGACCTGTTGGGCTATGGCTACACCTTC.

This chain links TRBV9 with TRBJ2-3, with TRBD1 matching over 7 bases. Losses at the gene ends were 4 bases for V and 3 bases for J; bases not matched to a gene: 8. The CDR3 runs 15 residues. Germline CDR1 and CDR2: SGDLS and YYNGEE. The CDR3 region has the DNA TGTGCCAGCAGCCCGAGACAGGGCTTTACAGATACGCAGTATTTT. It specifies CASSPRQGFTDTQYF.

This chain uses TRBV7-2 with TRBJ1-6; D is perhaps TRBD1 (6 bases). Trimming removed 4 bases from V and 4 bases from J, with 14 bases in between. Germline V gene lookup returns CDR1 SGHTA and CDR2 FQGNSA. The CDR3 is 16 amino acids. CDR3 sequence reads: CASSSEGTTYNSPLHF. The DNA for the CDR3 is TGTGCCAGCAGCTCCGAGGGGACAACTTATAATTCACCCCTCCACTTT.

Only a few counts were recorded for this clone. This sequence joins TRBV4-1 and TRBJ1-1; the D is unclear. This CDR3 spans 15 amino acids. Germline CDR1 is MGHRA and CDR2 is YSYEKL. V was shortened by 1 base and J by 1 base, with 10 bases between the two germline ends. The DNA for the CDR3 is TGCGCCAGCAGCCAAGGTGTACGCGAGAACACTGAAGCTTTCTTT. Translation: CASSQGVRENTEAFF.

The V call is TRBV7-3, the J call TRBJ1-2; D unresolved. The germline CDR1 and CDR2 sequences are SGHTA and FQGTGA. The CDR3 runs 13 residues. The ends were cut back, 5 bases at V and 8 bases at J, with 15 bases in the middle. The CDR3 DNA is TGTGCCAGCAGCCCCGAGGGATCGAGGGGCTACACCTTC. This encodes CASSPEGSRGYTF.

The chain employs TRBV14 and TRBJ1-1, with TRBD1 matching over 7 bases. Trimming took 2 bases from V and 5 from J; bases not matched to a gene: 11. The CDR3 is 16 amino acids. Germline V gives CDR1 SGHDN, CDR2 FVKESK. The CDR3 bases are TGTGCCAGCAGCCAATGGGGGTTCCAGGGGGGAACTGAAGCTTTCTTT. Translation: CASSQWGFQGGTEAFF.